These 31 T cell receptor beta chains originate from one sample sequenced in a study of cytomegalovirus exposure and HLA in healthy donors. 13 Jbeta primers and 60 Vbeta primers were used for the PCR. The repertoire was sequenced with immunoSEQ multiplex PCR; TCRdb's copy has only in-frame clones and lacks some. The data show 150,000 to 200,000 clones, around 81% seen once. Sequenced input: PBMCs. The receptors were sampled from a woman under 30 in good health and CMV-seropositive.

Concerning this clone itself: Different DNA sequences within this sample yield the same CDR3. This chain connects TRBV4-2 to TRBJ2-7; D possibly corresponds to TRBD2 (5 bases). The CDR3 consists of 15 residues. Germline V gene lookup returns CDR1 LGHNA and CDR2 YNFKEQ. Trimming took off 0 bases at V and 1 base at J, with 10 bases between the two ends. DNA for the CDR3: TGTGCCAGCAGCCAAGAATCGGGGTCATCCTACGAGCAGTACTTC. Protein sequence: CASSQESGSSYEQYF.

This rearrangement joins TRBV19 to TRBJ2-2; possibly TRBD1 for D (5 bases). Germline CDR1 and CDR2: LNHDA and SQIVND (reference sequence). CDR3 size: 12 residues. The V gene lost 5 bases and the J gene lost 9 bases, with 10 bases spanning the gap. In nucleotides, the CDR3 is TGTGCCAGTAGTCAGGGCCCCCGGGAGCTGTTTTTT. It codes for CASSQGPRELFF. Full variable domain (remainder filled in from reference TRBV19 and TRBJ2-2): DGGITQSPKYLFRKEGQNVTLSCEQNLNHDAMYWYRQDPGQGLRLIYYSQIVNDFQKGDIAEGYSVSREKKESFPLTVTSAQKNPTAFYLCASSQGPRELFFGEGSRLTVL.

This clone was observed a handful of times. The genes are TRBV11-3 and TRBJ1-2, with a weak D call TRBD1 (6 bases). Germline loops: CDR1 SGHNT, CDR2 YENEEA. The CDR3 extends over 13 amino acids. V lost 8 bases, J lost 4 bases, and 14 bases lay in between. The CDR3 sequence is CASALVTGYGYTF. In nucleotides, the CDR3 is TGTGCCAGCGCCTTAGTGACAGGCTATGGCTACACCTTC.

The chain links TRBV11-2 to TRBJ2-7; 7 bases are shared with TRBD2. The CDR3 extends over 16 amino acids. Trimming took 7 bases from V and 1 from J; bases not matched to a gene: 13. Germline CDR1 is SGHAT and CDR2 is FQNNGV. The CDR3 reads CASTLLFGEGSYEQYF. Written as DNA, the CDR3 is TGTGCCAGCACCCTTTTATTCGGGGAGGGGTCCTACGAGCAGTACTTC.

The rearrangement links TRBV19 to TRBJ2-3; D might be TRBD2 (5 bases). The CDR3 runs 14 residues. The germline V and J ends were trimmed by 3 bases and 4 bases, with 11 bases remaining between them. Germline V gene lookup returns CDR1 LNHDA and CDR2 SQIVND (reference sequence). The CDR3 loop reads CASSMGGPPDTQYF. DNA of the CDR3: TGTGCCAGTAGTATGGGCGGGCCCCCAGATACGCAGTATTTT.

The chain links TRBV11-3 to TRBJ2-1; TRBD2 is a possible D gene (5 bases). V was trimmed by 8 bases and J by 6 bases, leaving 14 bases between them. CDR1 and CDR2 (germline): SGHNT, YENEEA. The CDR3 is 13 residues long. The CDR3 region is CASGVSSLNEQFF. The CDR3 region has the DNA TGTGCCAGCGGCGTCTCTAGCCTCAATGAGCAGTTCTTC.

The rearrangement joins TRBV4-2 to TRBJ2-5, with D perhaps TRBD2 (6 bases). Looked up from germline, CDR1 is LGHNA and CDR2 is YNFKEQ. This CDR3 region has 14 residues. V was shortened by 4 bases and J by 1 base, with 10 bases between the two germline ends. CDR3 DNA sequence: TGTGCCAGCAGCCTTCGGGGGAGCCAAGAGACCCAGTACTTC. Protein sequence: CASSLRGSQETQYF.

This chain joins TRBV19 and TRBJ2-5, with 12 bases lining up with TRBD2. The trim removed 6 bases at V and 6 bases at J, leaving 8 bases unmatched. Germline V gives CDR1 LNHDA, CDR2 SQIVND (reference sequence). This CDR3 region has 15 residues. The CDR3 here is CASSMTSGGLQTQYF. For the CDR3, the DNA is TGTGCCAGTAGCATGACTAGCGGGGGATTACAGACCCAGTACTTC.

The rearrangement joins TRBV19 to TRBJ1-6; D might be TRBD1 (6 bases). Trimming shortened V by 6 bases and J by 8 bases, and 11 bases separated the two germline ends. This CDR3 has 13 amino acids. Germline V gives CDR1 LNHDA, CDR2 SQIVND (reference sequence). The CDR3 region is CASSEGVDSPLHF. CDR3 coding DNA: TGTGCCAGTAGCGAGGGGGTCGATTCACCCCTCCACTTT.

This chain joins TRBV2 and TRBJ1-4; tentative D call: TRBD1 (6 bases). CDR3 size: 14 residues. V was trimmed by 6 bases and J by 2 bases, leaving 10 bases between them. Germline CDR1 and CDR2: SNHLY and FYNNEI. The CDR3 coding sequence is TGTGCCAGCAGATCTGACAGGACTAATGAAAAACTGTTTTTT. Amino acid sequence: CASRSDRTNEKLFF.

The CDR3 DNA follows: TGTGCCAGCAGGAGCAAGGAGGGGTTCCCCTACGAGCAGTACGTC. Protein sequence: CASRSKEGFPYEQYV. The chain uses TRBV28 and TRBJ2-7; perhaps TRBD2 as D (6 bases). The CDR3 extends over 15 amino acids. V was cut by 6 bases and J by 2 bases, with 17 bases left in between. Germline CDR1 MDHEN, CDR2 SYDVKM.

With respect to this clone: In the same sample, other DNA sequences code for this CDR3. The chain couples TRBV19 to TRBJ1-5, with a weak D call TRBD1 (5 bases). V lost 5 bases to trimming and J lost 6 bases, with 11 bases between them. CDR3 length: 13 residues. Germline CDR1 and CDR2: LNHDA and SQIVND (reference sequence). The CDR3 loop reads CASSGTGGQPQHF. In DNA, the CDR3 is TGTGCCAGTAGTGGAACCGGGGGTCAGCCCCAGCATTTT.

V and J are TRBV18 and TRBJ1-5; 8 nucleotides line up with TRBD1. CDR1 and CDR2 from the germline V gene are KGHSH and LQKENI. The CDR3 consists of 14 residues. V lost 1 base to trimming and J lost 6 bases; unmatched junction nucleotides: 2. CDR3 sequence reads: CASSPQTGVQPQHF. The CDR3 DNA sequence: TGTGCCAGCTCACCACAGACAGGGGTTCAGCCCCAGCATTTT. The complete variable domain, with remaining parts taken from reference TRBV18 and TRBJ1-5, reads NAGVMQNPRHLVRRRGQEARLRCSPMKGHSHVYWYRQLPEEGLKFMVYLQKENIIDESGMPKERFSAEFPKEGPSILRIQQVVRGDSAAYFCASSPQTGVQPQHFGDGTRLSIL.

The gene calls are TRBV2 and TRBJ1-5, with D unclear. There are 15 residues in the CDR3. V shed 7 bases and J shed 4 bases, with 17 bases lying between them. CDR1 is SNHLY and CDR2 is FYNNEI in the germline V gene. The CDR3 DNA reads TGTGCCAGCACCGAAAATGGCAACCATAATCAGCCCCAGCATTTT. Translation: CASTENGNHNQPQHF.

The chain uses TRBV19 and TRBJ1-3, with no clear D. The germline V gene encodes CDR1 LNHDA and CDR2 SQIVND (reference sequence). Trimming stripped 3 bases from V and 4 bases from J, with 19 bases between. This CDR3 comprises 17 residues. The CDR3 sequence is CASSIPSPGPKGNTIYF. DNA for the CDR3: TGTGCCAGTAGTATCCCCTCGCCGGGTCCAAAAGGAAACACCATATATTTT.

The gene calls are TRBV18 and TRBJ1-1; no firm D call. The length of the CDR3 is 14 residues. The germline gives CDR1 KGHSH, CDR2 LQKENI. V was pared by 6 bases and J by 1 base, with 12 bases between. The CDR3 is CASSPGVANTEAFF. DNA of the CDR3: TGTGCCAGCTCTCCCGGGGTAGCGAACACTGAAGCTTTCTTT.

This chain links TRBV30 with TRBJ2-3, with 12 bases lining up with TRBD2. The ends lost 4 bases at V and 4 bases at J; junction bases unmatched: 9. Germline V gives CDR1 GTSNPN, CDR2 SVGIG (reference sequence). The CDR3 consists of 16 residues. CDR3 in DNA: TGTGCCTGGATCCCTGGACTAGCGGGGAGGTCAGATACGCAGTATTTT. Protein product: CAWIPGLAGRSDTQYF.

The chain recombines TRBV7-3 with TRBJ1-1; the match to TRBD1 covers 11 bases. Germline-derived CDR1 and CDR2 are SGHTA and FQGTGA. The length of the CDR3 is 13 residues. The V segment lost 0 bases and the J segment 12 bases; nucleotides outside the gene matches: 3. CDR3 coding DNA: TGTGCCAGCAGCTTAACGGGACAGGGGGGTACTTTCTTT. It specifies CASSLTGQGGTFF.

The chain carries TRBV29-1 and TRBJ2-1, with 14 bases aligning to TRBD2. Trimming removed 0 bases from V and 0 bases from J; junction bases left unmatched: 13. Germline V gene sequence: CDR1 SQVTM, CDR2 ANQGSEA. There are 21 residues in the CDR3. The CDR3 sequence: CSVEDRVKGTSGGSSYNEQFF. The DNA for the CDR3 is TGCAGCGTTGAAGATCGGGTAAAGGGGACTAGCGGGGGCAGCTCCTACAATGAGCAGTTCTTC.

The J gene is TRBJ2-5, the V gene TRBV6-6; D is possibly TRBD2 (5 bases). The CDR3 loop spans 15 amino acids. Trimming removed 5 bases from V and 5 bases from J, with 18 bases in between. From germline, CDR1 is MNHNY and CDR2 SVGAGI (reference sequence). The CDR3 nucleotides are TGTGCCAGCAGTGACATCCGGGAATCCCAGGAGACCCAGTACTTC. Residues: CASSDIRESQETQYF.

On this clone: At the DNA level, this CDR3 is encoded by other sequences in the same sample as well. This chain links TRBV28 with TRBJ1-1; tentative D call: TRBD1 (6 bases). Trimming cost V 2 bases and J 3 bases, with 10 bases left between them. The CDR3 is 14 residues long. Germline V gene sequence: CDR1 MDHEN, CDR2 SYDVKM. This CDR3 is CASSLLQGDTEAFF. CDR3 DNA sequence: TGTGCCAGCAGTTTACTACAGGGTGACACTGAAGCTTTCTTT. The full variable domain, its missing parts supplied by reference TRBV28 and TRBJ1-1, is DVKVTQSSRYLVKRTGEKVFLECVQDMDHENMFWYRQDPGLGLRLIYFSYDVKMKEKGDIPEGYSVSREKKERFSLILESASTNQTSMYLCASSLLQGDTEAFFGQGTRLTVV.

Only a few counts were recorded for this clone. DNA of the CDR3: TGTGCCAGCAGCCACCCTTCGGAGACCCAGTACTTC. It is translated as CASSHPSETQYF. The genes are TRBV4-2 and TRBJ2-5; D not resolved. V was shortened by 3 bases and J by 5 bases, with 7 bases between the two germline ends. Germline-derived CDR1 and CDR2 are LGHNA and YNFKEQ. The CDR3 length is 12 residues.

This chain joins TRBV28 and TRBJ1-2; 9 bases fit TRBD1. Germline-derived CDR1 and CDR2 are MDHEN and SYDVKM. J gave up 4 bases and V 5 bases, and 5 bases lay outside the gene matches. There are 14 residues in the CDR3. This CDR3 reads CASSPGQGPYGYTF. CDR3 bases: TGTGCCAGCAGTCCCGGACAGGGGCCCTATGGCTACACCTTC.

V is TRBV5-1 and J is TRBJ2-5; D is possibly TRBD2 (6 bases). Germline assignment: CDR1 SGHRS and CDR2 YFSETQ. The CDR3 runs 13 residues. The V end lost 7 bases, the J end lost 3 bases, and 13 bases lay between the germline ends. CDR3 sequence: CASARLGKETQYF. CDR3 in DNA: TGCGCCAGCGCGCGACTAGGTAAAGAGACCCAGTACTTC.

Comment on this clone: Mismatch with germline at one junction end may stem from a read error. The chain uses TRBV29-1 and TRBJ2-1, with 9 bases that match TRBD1. This CDR3 contains 12 residues. CDR1 is SQVTM and CDR2 is ANQGSEA in the germline V gene. CDR3 residues: CSAMGQGRIWLF. For the CDR3, the DNA is TGCAGCGCCATGGGACAGGGAAGAATATGGCTCTTC.

This chain connects TRBV28 to TRBJ2-5, with 9 bases aligning to TRBD2. The CDR3 covers 14 residues. V was clipped by 4 bases and J by 5 bases; unmatched bases: 5. CDR1 MDHEN and CDR2 SYDVKM come from the germline V gene. CDR3 region: CASSSSSGEETQYF. As DNA, the CDR3 is TGTGCCAGCAGTTCCTCTAGCGGGGAGGAGACCCAGTACTTC.

The CDR3 nucleotides are TGTGCCAGCAGGTCGACTAGCGGGGTTCAGACCCAGTACTTC. Encoded protein: CASRSTSGVQTQYF. The V gene is TRBV6-1, the J gene TRBJ2-5, with 11 bases lining up with TRBD2. The CDR3 extends over 14 amino acids. After removal of 6 bases from V and 6 bases from J, the junction contained 6 bases not matched to a gene. In germline, CDR1 is MNHNS, CDR2 SASEGT.

This clone was observed at least ten times. The chain employs TRBV6-1 and TRBJ2-2; TRBD2 agrees at 10 bases. Per the germline V gene, CDR1 is MNHNS and CDR2 is SASEGT. The junction had 2 bases not matched to a gene; V was cut back by 2 bases and J by 5 bases. The CDR3 has 15 amino acids. For the CDR3, the DNA is TGTGCCAGCAGTGAACAAGCGGGGGGGACCGGGGAGCTGTTTTTT. Its translation is CASSEQAGGTGELFF.

The V and J genes are TRBV19 and TRBJ1-3, with 7 bases lining up with TRBD1. V shed 7 bases, J shed 2 bases, and the junction held 5 bases outside the gene matches. The V gene's germline CDR1 is LNHDA and CDR2 SQIVND (reference sequence). The CDR3 covers 14 residues. The CDR3 here is CASTRDRAGNTIYF. The CDR3 nucleotides read TGTGCCAGTACAAGAGACAGGGCTGGAAACACCATATATTTT.

V is TRBV2 and J is TRBJ1-3, with 7 bases fitting TRBD1. The CDR3 runs 11 residues. J was trimmed by 8 bases and V by 8 bases; bases with no gene match: 3. Germline CDR1 and CDR2: SNHLY and FYNNEI. DNA for the CDR3: TGTGCCAGCGGGACAGAATACACCATATATTTT. Amino acid sequence: CASGTEYTIYF.

The CDR3: CASNAALRDSTNYGYTF. In nucleotides, the CDR3 is TGTGCCAGCAACGCGGCTCTACGGGACAGCACTAACTATGGCTACACCTTC. The J gene is TRBJ1-2, the V gene TRBV13, with 7 bases identical to TRBD1. J lost 0 bases, V lost 7 bases, and 14 bases had no gene match. Looked up from germline, CDR1 is PRHDT and CDR2 is FYEKMQ (reference sequence). The CDR3 has 17 residues.